The rows below give T cell receptor beta chains drawn from one sample of a study of T cell changes during pregnancy in multiple sclerosis. Sequencing used immunoSEQ multiplex PCR; TCRdb keeps in-frame clones, though not all of them. The top ten hold about 5.4% of the sample, which has some 60,000 clones, approximately 87% seen once. The specimen was peripheral blood from another person, used as feeder cells. The source is a human donor whose cells served as feeder cells for cultures in a pregnancy study. Each CDR3 is given with its conserved first and last residue. A D gene is named only where the DNA matches it firmly.

D gene	V gene	J gene	CDR3 protein
.	TRBV2	TRBJ1-6	CASSEGRFSPLHF
.	TRBV2	TRBJ1-5	CASSDSGFYNQPQHF
.	TRBV29-1	TRBJ2-3	CSFKMVSSTDTQYF
.	TRBV19	TRBJ2-1	CASSIDGSSYNEQFF
.	TRBV19	TRBJ2-3	CASSQTNTGTDTQYF
.	TRBV2	TRBJ2-3	CASSDEARGTDTQYF
TRBD1	TRBV6-1	TRBJ1-2	CASSERDRGIYGYTF
.	TRBV19	TRBJ2-7	CASSMERGVYEQYF
.	TRBV10-3	TRBJ2-5	CAISEKPIGETQYF
.	TRBV1	TRBJ2-6	CTSSQDVSGPGANVLTF